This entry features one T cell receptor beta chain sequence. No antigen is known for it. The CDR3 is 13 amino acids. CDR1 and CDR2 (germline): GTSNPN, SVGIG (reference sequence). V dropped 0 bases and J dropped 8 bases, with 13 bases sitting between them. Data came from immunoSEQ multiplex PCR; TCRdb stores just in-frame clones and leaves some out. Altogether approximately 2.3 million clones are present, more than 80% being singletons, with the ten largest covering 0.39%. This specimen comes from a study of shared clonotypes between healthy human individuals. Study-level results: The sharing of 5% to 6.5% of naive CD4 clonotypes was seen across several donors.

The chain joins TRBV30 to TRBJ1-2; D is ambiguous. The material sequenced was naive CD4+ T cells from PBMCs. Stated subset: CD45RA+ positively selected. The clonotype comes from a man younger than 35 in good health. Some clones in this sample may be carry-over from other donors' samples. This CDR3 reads CAWSVRALYGYTF. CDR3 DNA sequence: TGTGCCTGGAGTGTGAGGGCTTTATACGGCTACACCTTC.